A single sample gave rise to the 28 T cell receptor beta chains below, sequenced in a study of shared clonotypes between healthy human individuals. TCRdb keeps only in-frame clones here, not all; method: immunoSEQ multiplex PCR. The sample lists 1.5 million to 1.9 million clones; around 98% were seen once. Sequenced: naive CD4+ T cells sorted from blood. Subset specified: CD45RA+ positively selected. These receptors came from a young man in good health.

The chain recombines TRBV5-4 with TRBJ2-7; 11 nucleotides agree with TRBD2. The CDR3 extends over 15 amino acids. CDR1 and CDR2 (germline): SGHNT, YYREEE (reference sequence). The V and J ends lost 0 bases and 3 bases, in that order; junction bases with no gene match: 2. CDR3 loop: CASSLVAGGDYEQYF. The CDR3 DNA is TGTGCCAGCAGCTTGGTAGCGGGAGGGGACTACGAGCAGTACTTC.

V is TRBV4-2 and J is TRBJ1-4; maybe TRBD1 (5 bases). Germline-derived CDR1 and CDR2 are LGHNA and YNFKEQ. This CDR3 is 13 amino acids long. Trimming removed 3 bases at V and 4 bases at J, with 6 bases between. CDR3 region: CASSQGRNEKLFF. The CDR3 DNA reads TGTGCCAGCAGCCAGGGGCGTAATGAAAAACTGTTTTTT.

The chain has TRBV28 and TRBJ2-7, with 14 bases identical to TRBD2. Per the germline V gene, CDR1 is MDHEN and CDR2 is SYDVKM. CDR3 size: 15 residues. Trimming at V came to 6 bases and at J to 9 bases, leaving 10 bases not matched to a gene. The CDR3 spells CASSAGLAGGGLQYF. CDR3 nucleotide sequence: TGTGCCAGCAGCGCCGGACTAGCGGGAGGAGGGTTGCAGTACTTC.

This clone was recorded only once. This chain uses TRBV15 with TRBJ1-2; 8 bases are a match to TRBD1. Looked up from germline, CDR1 is LNHNV and CDR2 is YYDKDF (reference sequence). The CDR3 extends over 17 amino acids. The trim removed 1 base at V and 5 bases at J, leaving 12 bases unmatched. In nucleotides, the CDR3 is TGTGCCACCAGCAGAGTCCCAGGGGGCAATTTATTTTATGGCTACACCTTC. Its protein product is CATSRVPGGNLFYGYTF.

The chain is built from TRBV19 and TRBJ2-3; no firm D call. Germline-derived CDR1 and CDR2 are LNHDA and SQIVND (reference sequence). The CDR3 is 11 residues long. V was clipped by 1 base and J by 8 bases, with 4 bases between them. CDR3 residues: CASSIGSTQYF. The CDR3 coding sequence is TGTGCCAGTAGTATAGGTTCTACGCAGTATTTT. The full variable domain, rest sourced from reference TRBV19 and TRBJ2-3, is DGGITQSPKYLFRKEGQNVTLSCEQNLNHDAMYWYRQDPGQGLRLIYYSQIVNDFQKGDIAEGYSVSREKKESFPLTVTSAQKNPTAFYLCASSIGSTQYFGPGTRLTVL.

This clone was counted once. The chain uses TRBV28 and TRBJ1-2; D gene unclear. With 6 bases removed from V and 7 bases from J, the gap between germline ends came to 12 bases. Germline assignment: CDR1 MDHEN and CDR2 SYDVKM. The CDR3 loop spans 12 amino acids. The CDR3 protein is CASSQLSPGYTF. CDR3 nucleotide sequence: TGTGCCAGCAGCCAACTTTCTCCTGGCTACACCTTC.

This chain uses TRBV5-1 with TRBJ2-5; 11 bases are a match to TRBD1. There are 14 residues in the CDR3. Germline CDR1 and CDR2: SGHRS and YFSETQ. J gave up 4 bases and V 5 bases, and 4 bases lay outside the gene matches. The CDR3 bases are TGCGCCAGCAGACGGACAGGGGGCGGAGAGACCCAGTACTTC. It specifies CASRRTGGGETQYF.

V usage is TRBV6-4 and J usage is TRBJ2-1; the D is unclear. Trimming took 6 bases from V and 7 from J, leaving 16 bases between them. In germline, CDR1 is MRHNA, CDR2 SNTAGT. The CDR3 covers 14 residues. CDR3 in DNA: TGTGCCAGCAGCGAGACCTTCCCCCAAAATGAGCAGTTCTTC. It codes for CASSETFPQNEQFF.

This chain uses TRBV5-1 with TRBJ2-2, with TRBD2 matching 11 bases. CDR3 length equals 19 residues. The V gene end was trimmed by 0 bases and the J gene end by 7 bases; junction bases not matched to a gene: 14. Germline V gives CDR1 SGHRS, CDR2 YFSETQ. CDR3 sequence (DNA): TGCGCCAGCAGCTTGGACAGGAGAATAGCGGGAGGGCCTGGCGGGGAGCTGTTTTTT. Its protein is CASSLDRRIAGGPGGELFF.

This chain connects TRBV5-5 to TRBJ2-2, with TRBD1 matching over 7 bases. The CDR3 spans 17 residues. The junction had 5 bases not matched to a gene; V was cut back by 0 bases and J by 0 bases. Germline V gene data show CDR1 as SGHKS and CDR2 as YYEKEE (reference sequence). The CDR3 bases are TGTGCCAGCAGCTTGGAGTCCGGGACAGCGAACACCGGGGAGCTGTTTTTT. It specifies CASSLESGTANTGELFF.

The gene calls are TRBV10-3 and TRBJ2-7; maybe TRBD1 (6 bases). Trimming removed 10 bases at V and 2 bases at J, with 12 bases between. Germline assignment: CDR1 ENHRY and CDR2 SYGVKD. This CDR3 has 12 amino acids. CDR3 in DNA: TGTGCCACGAAGAACAGGGCCTACGAGCAGTACTTC. This codes for CATKNRAYEQYF.

The V and J genes are TRBV6-1 and TRBJ1-1; possibly TRBD1 for D (5 bases). The CDR3 consists of 13 residues. Germline-derived CDR1 and CDR2 are MNHNS and SASEGT. V lost 3 bases and J 8 bases, leaving 13 bases between the germline ends. CDR3 sequence reads: CASSEGTYAEAFF. The CDR3, as DNA: TGTGCCAGCAGTGAGGGGACCTACGCCGAAGCTTTCTTT.

CDR3 sequence: CASSLIPGDQPQHF. CDR3 DNA: TGCGCCAGCAGCTTGATACCGGGGGATCAGCCCCAGCATTTT. The V and J genes are TRBV5-1 and TRBJ1-5; D is perhaps TRBD1 (5 bases). The V and J ends lost 1 base and 5 bases respectively, with 10 bases between them. The CDR3 extends over 14 amino acids. Germline V gene lookup returns CDR1 SGHRS and CDR2 YFSETQ.

The chain uses TRBV2 and TRBJ2-7; no reliable D call. This CDR3 region has 13 residues. V shed 9 bases and J shed 2 bases, with 14 bases lying between them. Germline loops: CDR1 SNHLY, CDR2 FYNNEI. This CDR3 reads CARSLMSAYEQYF. In DNA form, the CDR3 reads TGTGCCAGAAGCCTGATGAGCGCCTACGAGCAGTACTTC.

The chain employs TRBV28 and TRBJ1-2, with TRBD1 as a possible D gene (5 bases). The V end lost 6 bases, the J end lost 8 bases, and 16 bases lay between the germline ends. The CDR3 is 13 amino acids. Germline loops: CDR1 MDHEN, CDR2 SYDVKM. CDR3 sequence reads: CASSLGLQHGYTF. For the CDR3, the DNA is TGTGCCAGCAGCCTGGGACTCCAGCACGGCTACACCTTC.

The rearrangement links TRBV6-1 to TRBJ1-3; 7 positions match TRBD1. From germline, CDR1 is MNHNS and CDR2 SASEGT. The CDR3 is 14 residues long. V trimming: 2 bases; J trimming: 2 bases; junction bases outside the gene matches: 0. The CDR3: CASSEQGAGNTIYF. The CDR3 DNA sequence: TGTGCCAGCAGTGAACAGGGGGCTGGAAACACCATATATTTT.

Details on this clone: The same CDR3 arises from other DNA sequences in this sample as well. The chain uses TRBV6-5 and TRBJ2-3; D remains ambiguous. CDR1 is MNHEY, CDR2 SVGAGI, per germline. V was shortened by 6 bases and J by 3 bases, with 4 bases between the two germline ends. This CDR3 has 11 residues. The CDR3 is CASSQTDTQYF. The CDR3 nucleotides are TGTGCCAGCAGCCAAACAGATACGCAGTATTTT.

The V and J genes are TRBV7-9 and TRBJ2-7; D tentatively reads TRBD1 or TRBD2 (6 bases each). This CDR3 region has 15 residues. From germline, CDR1 is SEHNR and CDR2 FQNEAQ (reference sequence). V gave up 5 bases and J gave up 3 bases, with 17 bases separating them. The CDR3 sequence: CASSLKGGSGYEQYF. The CDR3 DNA follows: TGTGCCAGCAGCCTCAAAGGGGGGTCTGGCTACGAGCAGTACTTC.

This sequence joins TRBV27 and TRBJ1-5, with no clear D. The germline V gene has CDR1 MNHEY and CDR2 SMNVEV (reference sequence). The CDR3 is 16 amino acids. The V gene lost 5 bases and the J gene lost 2 bases, with 16 bases spanning the gap. The CDR3 loop is CASSPTIGLGNQPQHF. CDR3 in DNA: TGTGCCAGCAGTCCCACGATAGGACTTGGCAATCAGCCCCAGCATTTT.

The rearrangement uses TRBV6-5 and TRBJ1-1; 7 positions agree with TRBD1. V dropped 0 bases and J dropped 4; count of bases not matched to a gene: 2. The germline CDR1 and CDR2 sequences are MNHEY and SVGAGI. The CDR3 spans 14 residues. The CDR3 region is CASSYSSGGTEAFF. As DNA, the CDR3 is TGTGCCAGCAGTTACTCGTCAGGGGGCACTGAAGCTTTCTTT.

DNA for the CDR3: TGTGCCAGCAGCCCTGAGGGACGAGAGACCCAGTACTTC. Amino acids: CASSPEGRETQYF. This chain joins TRBV7-9 and TRBJ2-5; D possibly matches TRBD1 or TRBD2 (5 bases each). V shed 5 bases and J shed 4 bases, with 11 bases lying between them. In germline, CDR1 is SEHNR, CDR2 FQNEAQ (reference sequence). This CDR3 region has 13 residues.

The genes are TRBV11-3 and TRBJ1-1; no definite D call. Trimming shortened V by 5 bases and J by 0 bases, and 7 bases separated the two germline ends. The germline V gene has CDR1 SGHNT and CDR2 YENEEA. The CDR3 spans 13 residues. CDR3: CASSKRVNTEAFF. CDR3 coding DNA: TGTGCCAGCAGCAAGAGGGTGAACACTGAAGCTTTCTTT. Variable domain in full (rest from reference TRBV11-3 and TRBJ1-1): EAGVVQSPRYKIIEKKQPVAFWCNPISGHNTLYWYLQNLGQGPELLIRYENEEAVDDSQLPKDRFSAERLKGVDSTLKIQPAELGDSAVYLCASSKRVNTEAFFGQGTRLTVV.

The V and J genes are TRBV7-9 and TRBJ2-1; 10 bases fit TRBD1. Trimming cost V 5 bases and J 6 bases; bases outside gene matches: 7. In germline, CDR1 is SEHNR, CDR2 FQNEAQ (reference sequence). The CDR3 has 15 amino acids. In DNA form, the CDR3 reads TGTGCCAGCAGCCCGGGGACAGGGGCGTCCAATGAGCAGTTCTTC. This encodes CASSPGTGASNEQFF.

This chain uses TRBV6-6 with TRBJ2-5; 11 bases fit TRBD2. Germline V gene sequence: CDR1 MNHNY, CDR2 SVGAGI (reference sequence). CDR3 length: 15 amino acids. J lost 3 bases, V lost 2 bases, and 2 bases had no gene match. The CDR3 loop reads CASSYPGLAEETQYF. The CDR3 DNA sequence: TGTGCCAGCAGTTACCCGGGACTAGCGGAAGAGACCCAGTACTTC.

The chain combines TRBV18 with TRBJ2-6, with D possibly matching TRBD1 (5 bases). The CDR3 consists of 14 residues. Germline V CDR1 and CDR2: KGHSH, LQKENI. V shed 6 bases and J shed 4 bases, with 10 bases lying between them. CDR3 coding DNA: TGTGCCAGCTCCCGGCGACAGGGGGCCAACGTCCTGACTTTC. Protein product: CASSRRQGANVLTF. The full variable domain, rest sourced from reference TRBV18 and TRBJ2-6, is NAGVMQNPRHLVRRRGQEARLRCSPMKGHSHVYWYRQLPEEGLKFMVYLQKENIIDESGMPKERFSAEFPKEGPSILRIQQVVRGDSAAYFCASSRRQGANVLTFGAGSRLTVL.

The chain joins TRBV6-6 to TRBJ2-7, with TRBD1 matching over 9 bases. V lost 4 bases, J lost 6 bases, and 4 bases stayed unmatched. CDR1 and CDR2 (germline): MNHNY, SVGAGI (reference sequence). CDR3 length equals 13 residues. Here the CDR3 reads CASSWGQGGEQYF. DNA of the CDR3: TGTGCCAGCAGTTGGGGACAGGGCGGCGAGCAGTACTTC.

The chain combines TRBV18 with TRBJ1-2; D is perhaps TRBD1 (6 bases). This CDR3 has 15 amino acids. Trimming left V 3 bases short and J 3 bases short, with 14 bases between. CDR1 and CDR2 (germline): KGHSH, LQKENI. As DNA, the CDR3 is TGTGCCAGCTCACCGTTACCTTCAGGGGACTATGGCTACACCTTC. This gives the protein CASSPLPSGDYGYTF.

This clone was recorded only once. The V gene is TRBV7-9, the J gene TRBJ1-3; D might be TRBD1 (5 bases). Germline CDR1 and CDR2: SEHNR and FQNEAQ (reference sequence). Trimming took off 4 bases at V and 0 bases at J, with 10 bases between the two ends. The CDR3 length is 15 residues. CDR3 DNA: TGTGCCAGCAGCTCAGCTGGGACCTCTGGAAACACCATATATTTT. Its translation is CASSSAGTSGNTIYF.